A single sample gave rise to the 23 T cell receptor beta chains below, sequenced in a study of T cells in Graves' hyperthyroidism and ophthalmopathy (dated by TCRdb to the late 2010s). Libraries were constructed by multiplex PCR. Sequencing took place on an Illumina HiSeq 2000. Amplification of TCR beta CDR3 regions was carried out from RNA transcripts. A first-round RT-PCR of the TCR CDR3 used the HTBI primer set with the Qiagen OneStep RT-PCR kit. The public reads were reanalyzed by TCRdb: fastp trimming at Q25, MiXCR alignment, in-frame beta chains only. Merged by CDR3 protein, the rows form single entries marked with the most common genes and DNA. This sample is represented by roughly 570,000 distinct CDR3 sequences; approximately 44% of them were singletons. 15% to 20% of the sample is held by the ten biggest clonotypes. The sequenced material came from peripheral blood or thyroid tissue (not recorded which). The receptor source for this set is an adult woman with Graves' disease, either hyperthyroidism or ophthalmopathy (not recorded which).

This clonotype was seen a handful of times. This chain links TRBV11-2 with TRBJ2-5, with TRBD2 identical over 8 bases. Germline loops: CDR1 SGHAT, CDR2 FQNNGV. This CDR3 is built from 19 residues. V shed 0 bases, J shed 1 base, and the junction held 13 bases outside the gene matches. Here the CDR3 reads CASSLDRVAGMTGQETQYF. DNA of the CDR3: TGTGCCAGCAGCTTAGATCGGGTAGCGGGAATGACGGGCCAAGAGACCCAGTACTTC.

The rearrangement joins TRBV10-3 to TRBJ2-7; TRBD2 might be the D (5 bases). The CDR3 extends over 11 amino acids. V lost 6 bases and J lost 6, with 9 bases in between. Germline CDR1 is ENHRY and CDR2 is SYGVKD. The CDR3 reads CAIRTSTEQYF. CDR3 coding DNA: TGTGCCATCAGAACTAGTACCGAGCAGTACTTC.

This clonotype appeared a few times. The rearrangement uses TRBV2 and TRBJ2-7; D call uncertain. Germline lookup yields CDR1 SNHLY and CDR2 FYNNEI. The CDR3 sequence is 13 residues long. V was cut by 6 bases and J by 3 bases, with 12 bases left in between. The DNA for the CDR3 is TGTGCCAGCAGGGCCGGAGTTAACTACGAGCAGTACTTC. Protein sequence: CASRAGVNYEQYF. The entire variable domain, with the rest obtained from reference TRBV2 and TRBJ2-7, is as follows: EPEVTQTPSHQVTQMGQEVILRCVPISNHLYFYWYRQILGQKVEFLVSFYNNEISEKSEIFDDQFSVERPDGSNFTLKIRSTKLEDSAMYFCASRAGVNYEQYFGPGTRLTVT.

This clonotype showed up many times. The V gene is TRBV11-2, the J gene TRBJ2-7; tentatively, D is TRBD2 (6 bases). This CDR3 is built from 16 residues. Germline values: CDR1 SGHAT, CDR2 FQNNGV. The V end lost 0 bases, the J end lost 3 bases, and 15 bases lay between the germline ends. The CDR3 coding sequence is TGTGCCAGCAGCTTAGATGTAAGTCAGGGAGGCTACGAGCAGTACTTC. Translating gives CASSLDVSQGGYEQYF. Filled out from reference TRBV11-2 and TRBJ2-7, the complete variable domain reads EAGVAQSPRYKIIEKRQSVAFWCNPISGHATLYWYQQILGQGPKLLIQFQNNGVVDDSQLPKDRFSAERLKGVDSTLKIQPAKLEDSAVYLCASSLDVSQGGYEQYFGPGTRLTVT.

The chain is built from TRBV7-2 and TRBJ1-5; TRBD1 matches at 8 bases. CDR3 length: 15 amino acids. The germline gives CDR1 SGHTA, CDR2 FQGNSA. V dropped 5 bases and J dropped 10; count of bases not matched to a gene: 13. CDR3: CASSMQTGAISPQHF. The CDR3 region has the DNA TGTGCCAGCAGCATGCAGACAGGGGCAATCAGCCCCCAGCATTTT.

The rearrangement joins TRBV10-3 to TRBJ1-6; D is perhaps TRBD1 (6 bases). The CDR3 covers 18 residues. V was pared by 8 bases and J by 5 bases, with 25 bases between. In germline, CDR1 is ENHRY, CDR2 SYGVKD. CDR3 nucleotides: TGTGCCATCGAGTCAGGTCGAGGGGGTACCGACCATAATTCACCCCTCCACTTT. This translates into CAIESGRGGTDHNSPLHF.

The chain carries TRBV28 and TRBJ2-5, with D tentatively TRBD2 (7 bases). Germline V lookup: CDR1 MDHEN, CDR2 SYDVKM. This CDR3 spans 15 amino acids. Trimming pared 4 bases from V and 5 bases from J, leaving 17 bases between. The CDR3 protein is CASSSPGGLGETQYF. The CDR3 DNA reads TGTGCCAGCAGTTCACCGGGGGGCCTGGGGGAGACCCAGTACTTC.

The sample holds a few counts of this clonotype. In nucleotides, the CDR3 is TGTGCCAGCAGCTACCTCAGGGAGGCTGGAAACACCTTC. It is translated as CASSYLREAGNTF. The chain uses TRBV11-2 and TRBJ1-2; weak D call: TRBD1 (5 bases). The CDR3 extends over 13 amino acids. Trimming left V 4 bases short and J 12 bases short, with 18 bases between. Germline V CDR1 and CDR2: SGHAT, FQNNGV.

The chain carries TRBV6-1 and TRBJ1-6, with a tentative D call TRBD1 (6 bases). Trimming shortened V by 3 bases and J by 11 bases, and 20 bases separated the two germline ends. This CDR3 is built from 16 residues. Looked up from germline, CDR1 is MNHNS and CDR2 is SASEGT. DNA of the CDR3: TGTGCCAGCAGTGAGTCGTTCATGACAGGACGCACACCCCTCCACTTT. Translating it yields CASSESFMTGRTPLHF.

For this clonotype: One junction end disagrees with the germline gene, perhaps due to a read error. This sequence joins TRBV7-9 and TRBJ2-5, with 7 bases matching TRBD1. This CDR3 is 14 amino acids long. Germline V gene data show CDR1 as SEHNR and CDR2 as FQNEAQ (reference sequence). In DNA form, the CDR3 reads TGCGCCAGCAGCCTCTCGACAGGGTTGGAGACCCAGTACTTC. It yields the protein CASSLSTGLETQYF.

This clonotype was counted ten times or more. The chain recombines TRBV10-3 with TRBJ2-6, with 7 bases aligning to TRBD1. CDR3 length: 13 residues. The J segment lost 2 bases and the V segment lost 9 bases, leaving 1 base of the junction unmatched. Germline lookup yields CDR1 ENHRY and CDR2 SYGVKD. The CDR3 region is CAIQGAGANVLTF. The CDR3 DNA reads TGTGCCATTCAGGGGGCTGGGGCCAACGTCCTGACTTTC.

This clonotype was picked up many times. The chain combines TRBV7-9 with TRBJ1-1, with D possibly being TRBD1 (5 bases). V shed 6 bases and J shed 9 bases, with 14 bases lying between them. Germline assignment: CDR1 SEHNR and CDR2 FQNEAQ (reference sequence). The CDR3 contains 12 residues. The CDR3 is CASSHRQPKAFF. CDR3 nucleotide sequence: TGTGCCAGCAGTCATAGACAGCCCAAAGCTTTCTTT.

The chain recombines TRBV11-2 with TRBJ1-1, with unresolved D. Germline CDR1 SGHAT, CDR2 FQNNGV. CDR3 size: 17 residues. The V end was cut by 3 bases, the J end by 0 bases, with 17 bases between. The CDR3 reads CASSLSPCPPMNTEAFF. The CDR3 nucleotides are TGTGCCAGCAGCTTGTCTCCTTGTCCGCCTATGAACACTGAAGCTTTCTTT.

This clonotype has only one observation. CDR3 coding DNA: TGCGCCAGCAGACCAAGGGGGACAGGGAGCATCTATGGCTACACCTTC. Its protein is CASRPRGTGSIYGYTF. V gene TRBV4-1 combines with J gene TRBJ1-2; 9 nucleotides line up with TRBD1. The CDR3 is 16 residues long. V gave up 6 bases and J gave up 4 bases; unmatched junction bases: 12. Germline V lookup: CDR1 MGHRA, CDR2 YSYEKL.

At least ten counts were recorded for this clonotype. This chain joins TRBV20-1 and TRBJ1-6, with a weak D call TRBD1 (5 bases). Germline CDR1 reads DFQATT; CDR2 reads SNEGSKA (reference sequence). The CDR3 spans 14 residues. The germline V and J ends were trimmed by 5 bases and 5 bases, with 13 bases remaining between them. CDR3 sequence (DNA): TGCAGTGCTCCAGGGCGGGGCGATAATTCACCCCTCCACTTT. This gives the protein CSAPGRGDNSPLHF.

The J gene is TRBJ1-2, the V gene TRBV7-2; no clear D. This CDR3 comprises 15 residues. Per the germline V gene, CDR1 is SGHTA and CDR2 is FQGNSA. Trimming pared 5 bases from V and 8 bases from J, leaving 21 bases between. The CDR3 loop reads CASSHPGQAARGYTF. The CDR3 DNA follows: TGTGCCAGCAGCCACCCGGGCCAGGCGGCGAGGGGCTACACCTTC.

This clonotype came up many times. The V and J genes are TRBV10-3 and TRBJ2-7; D perhaps matches TRBD2 (6 bases). CDR3 length: 13 amino acids. The V gene's germline CDR1 is ENHRY and CDR2 SYGVKD. The V end was cut by 7 bases, the J end by 2 bases, with 12 bases between. The CDR3 loop is CAINGGSTYEQYF. CDR3 nucleotide sequence: TGTGCCATCAACGGGGGTTCAACCTACGAGCAGTACTTC.

Points on this clonotype: As the CDR3 is not closed by the conserved phenylalanine or tryptophan, this likely results from a read error. No DNA is shown, since the ends of the CDR3 on it are uncertain; the CDR3 is the one TCRdb lists. The V and J genes are TRBV5-1 and TRBJ1-2. CDR1 is SGHRS and CDR2 is YFSETQ in the germline V gene. Including both end residues, the CDR3 is 12 amino acids long. CDR3 sequence: CASSLGHGATSY.

This clonotype showed up just a few times. This chain links TRBV29-1 with TRBJ1-1; D ambiguous. This CDR3 is built from 12 residues. Trimming cost V 4 bases and J 5 bases, with 11 bases left between them. The germline CDR1 and CDR2 sequences are SQVTM and ANQGSEA. The CDR3 nucleotides are TGCAGCGTTGGAAGGGATCGGACTGAAGCTTTCTTT. It specifies CSVGRDRTEAFF.

This chain connects TRBV2 to TRBJ1-4, with 9 bases fitting TRBD1. The ends lost 3 bases at V and 7 bases at J; junction bases unmatched: 3. Germline V lookup: CDR1 SNHLY, CDR2 FYNNEI. The CDR3 length is 14 residues. CDR3 nucleotides: TGTGCCAGCAGTGAGAGGACAGGGGTTGAAAAACTGTTTTTT. This sequence encodes CASSERTGVEKLFF.

This clonotype is classed as medium-sized. V usage is TRBV19 and J usage is TRBJ2-3; no definite D call. The germline V gene encodes CDR1 LNHDA and CDR2 SQIVND (reference sequence). The V end lost 11 bases, the J end lost 2 bases, and 14 bases lay between the germline ends. CDR3 length equals 13 residues. The CDR3 DNA is TGTGCCGCTCGAGACTTCCTCACAGATACGCAGTATTTT. It is translated as CAARDFLTDTQYF. Full variable domain (missing parts from reference TRBV19 and TRBJ2-3): DGGITQSPKYLFRKEGQNVTLSCEQNLNHDAMYWYRQDPGQGLRLIYYSQIVNDFQKGDIAEGYSVSREKKESFPLTVTSAQKNPTAFYLCAARDFLTDTQYFGPGTRLTVL.

Many counts were recorded for this clonotype. CDR3 nucleotides: TGTGCCAGCAGCCCGAAGGGTCGGGGTTCCCACGAGCAGTACTTC. Translation gives CASSPKGRGSHEQYF. V and J are TRBV13 and TRBJ2-7; D perhaps matches TRBD2 (5 bases). Germline lookup yields CDR1 PRHDT and CDR2 FYEKMQ (reference sequence). This CDR3 is built from 15 residues. Trimming removed 5 bases from V and 5 bases from J, with 19 bases in between.

The chain is built from TRBV7-6 and TRBJ1-5; D is perhaps TRBD1 (5 bases). The CDR3 covers 19 residues. The V gene's germline CDR1 is SGHVS and CDR2 FNYEAQ. V was shortened by 4 bases and J by 2 bases, with 24 bases between the two germline ends. This chain's CDR3 is CASSSRSGGGLYGNQPQHF. The DNA of the CDR3 is TGTGCCAGCAGCTCACGCTCCGGGGGAGGCCTATATGGCAATCAGCCCCAGCATTTT.